The 30 T cell receptor beta chains given below trace back to one sample, sequenced in a study of beta chain features in type 1 diabetes. TCRB transcripts that were expressed got sequenced, as all of the isolated RNA had been reverse transcribed. The protocol was immunoSEQ multiplex PCR, while the TCRdb copy is restricted to in-frame clones and leaves out a portion. The sample lists about 150,000 clones; approximately 13% were seen once. Their cognate antigens are unknown. Study-wide points: For Type 1 diabetes patients, all four CD4+ subsets carried TCRB CDR3s that were moderately but significantly shorter.

The sequencing input was central memory CD4+ T cells from blood. These receptors were collected from a young man with type 1 diabetes.

This chain connects TRBV5-1 to TRBJ2-7; TRBD1 agrees at 9 bases. CDR1 is SGHRS and CDR2 is YFSETQ in the germline V gene. J gave up 3 bases and V 4 bases, and 5 bases lay outside the gene matches. The CDR3 sequence is 14 residues long. The CDR3 here is CASSLGTGIYEQYF. The DNA for the CDR3 is TGCGCCAGCAGCCTCGGGACAGGGATCTACGAGCAGTACTTC. Based on the CDR3 plus reference TRBV5-1 and TRBJ2-7, the full variable domain is KAGVTQTPRYLIKTRGQQVTLSCSPISGHRSVSWYQQTPGQGLQFLFEYFSETQRNKGNFPGRFSGRQFSNSRSEMNVSTLELGDSALYLCASSLGTGIYEQYFGPGTRLTVT.

In its sample, this clone was seen a few times. The rearrangement joins TRBV27 to TRBJ1-6; 8 nucleotides align to TRBD1. The CDR3 is made up of 18 amino acids. V shed 3 bases, J shed 7 bases, and the junction held 14 bases outside the gene matches. From germline, CDR1 is MNHEY and CDR2 SMNVEV (reference sequence). The CDR3 protein is CASSFGQGALGRNSPLHF. The CDR3 nucleotides are TGTGCCAGCAGTTTTGGCCAGGGGGCGCTTGGACGGAATTCACCCCTCCACTTT.

This clone was observed a handful of times. The genes are TRBV18 and TRBJ1-2; D remains ambiguous. V lost 6 bases and J 0 bases, leaving 8 bases between the germline ends. Germline assignment: CDR1 KGHSH and CDR2 LQKENI. The CDR3 totals 13 residues. The CDR3 region has the DNA TGTGCCAGCTCTGACGCCTCTAACTATGGCTACACCTTC. Protein product: CASSDASNYGYTF.

The rearrangement links TRBV28 to TRBJ1-2; no clear D gene. From germline, CDR1 is MDHEN and CDR2 SYDVKM. Trimming shortened V by 5 bases and J by 0 bases, and 10 bases separated the two germline ends. The CDR3 is 14 amino acids. CDR3 protein: CASSHPSTNYGYTF. CDR3 DNA sequence: TGTGCCAGCAGTCACCCGAGTACTAACTATGGCTACACCTTC.

The gene calls are TRBV5-4 and TRBJ2-3; no clear D gene. Trimming took 2 bases from V and 4 from J, leaving 14 bases between them. The germline gives CDR1 SGHNT, CDR2 YYREEE (reference sequence). The CDR3 extends over 15 amino acids. CDR3 bases: TGTGCCAGCAGCTTCGTCTGGGGTGAGGCAGATACGCAGTATTTT. Its translation is CASSFVWGEADTQYF.

There are a few counts of this clone. The chain combines TRBV5-1 with TRBJ2-3, with 9 bases lining up with TRBD2. Looked up from germline, CDR1 is SGHRS and CDR2 is YFSETQ. J gave up 4 bases and V 4 bases, and 7 bases lay outside the gene matches. The CDR3 has 15 residues. The CDR3 coding sequence is TGCGCCAGCAGCCTCGGAGCGGGAGGAGCAGATACGCAGTATTTT. It is translated as CASSLGAGGADTQYF.

This clone was detected a few times. The V and J genes are TRBV28 and TRBJ1-4; D is uncertain. CDR3 length: 14 residues. The germline gives CDR1 MDHEN, CDR2 SYDVKM. With 6 bases removed from V and 7 bases from J, the gap between germline ends came to 15 bases. CDR3 protein: CASSPDGRSEKLFF. As DNA, the CDR3 is TGTGCCAGCAGCCCGGATGGCCGGAGTGAAAAACTGTTTTTT.

This clone was counted ten times or more. The chain is built from TRBV30 and TRBJ2-7, with TRBD2 as a possible D gene (6 bases). In germline, CDR1 is GTSNPN, CDR2 SVGIG (reference sequence). V lost 8 bases and J lost 1, with 18 bases in between. The CDR3 has 14 residues. CDR3 bases: TGTGCCCTAAGGAGGGCAGGCCTATCCTACGAGCAGTACTTC. Residues: CALRRAGLSYEQYF.

This clone was seen more than once but under ten times. CDR3 in amino acids: CASSQGKTQYF. The CDR3 DNA reads TGCGCCAGCAGCCAAGGGAAGACCCAGTACTTC. V and J are TRBV4-3 and TRBJ2-5, with unresolved D. V dropped 1 base and J dropped 6 bases, with 3 bases sitting between them. This CDR3 spans 11 amino acids. Germline assignment: CDR1 LGHNA and CDR2 YSLEER.

There are a few counts of this clone. This rearrangement joins TRBV6-6 to TRBJ2-7; D tentatively fits TRBD1 or TRBD2 (5 bases each). Trimming pared 4 bases from V and 4 bases from J, leaving 14 bases between. The CDR3 contains 14 residues. Germline CDR1 and CDR2: MNHNY and SVGAGI (reference sequence). CDR3 sequence: CASSSGQNLYEQYF. In DNA form, the CDR3 reads TGTGCCAGCAGTTCGGGGCAAAACCTATACGAGCAGTACTTC.

With respect to this clone: Other nucleotide sequences from this sample produce the same CDR3. The J gene is TRBJ1-2, the V gene TRBV29-1; no reliable D call. Germline V gives CDR1 SQVTM, CDR2 ANQGSEA. V lost 5 bases and J lost 4, with 8 bases in between. The CDR3 consists of 11 residues. The CDR3 is CSVKGTYGYTF. CDR3 sequence (DNA): TGCAGCGTTAAAGGAACCTATGGCTACACCTTC.

This clone turned up a few times. The V gene is TRBV2, the J gene TRBJ2-3; D gene unclear. Germline CDR1 and CDR2: SNHLY and FYNNEI. This CDR3 spans 15 amino acids. The V and J ends lost 1 base and 4 bases respectively, with 12 bases between them. The CDR3 reads CASSEGALSADTQYF. The CDR3, as DNA: TGTGCCAGCAGTGAAGGGGCACTCTCGGCAGATACGCAGTATTTT.

The rearrangement links TRBV9 to TRBJ2-7; 9 bases fit TRBD2. The DNA matches TRBJ2-1 better at its end, which makes the J call doubtful. In germline, CDR1 is SGDLS, CDR2 YYNGEE. This CDR3 contains 15 residues. The CDR3 loop is CASSIASGAYNEQFF. The CDR3 DNA reads as TGTGCCAGCAGTATAGCTAGCGGGGCGTACAATGAGCAGTTCTTC.

The V gene is TRBV30, the J gene TRBJ1-1, with no clear D. CDR3 length: 12 amino acids. Germline CDR1 is GTSNPN and CDR2 is SVGIG (reference sequence). Trimming shortened V by 2 bases and J by 6 bases, and 10 bases separated the two germline ends. The CDR3 here is CAWSRASPEAFF. DNA for the CDR3: TGTGCCTGGAGTAGGGCTTCCCCTGAAGCTTTCTTT.

This clone was counted between two and nine times. The V call is TRBV13, the J call TRBJ1-1; a possible D gene is TRBD1 (6 bases). The CDR3 is 14 amino acids. CDR1 is PRHDT, CDR2 FYEKMQ, per germline (reference sequence). Trimming pared 0 bases from V and 5 bases from J, leaving 10 bases between. CDR3 region: CASSLGQGMTEAFF. The CDR3 DNA reads as TGTGCCAGCAGCTTAGGTCAGGGGATGACTGAAGCTTTCTTT.

The V call is TRBV7-2, the J call TRBJ2-3; D is possibly TRBD1 or TRBD2 (6 bases each). Germline V gives CDR1 SGHTA, CDR2 FQGNSA. The CDR3 has 17 amino acids. Between the trimmed V and J ends, which lost 2 bases and 4 bases, there was a span of 19 bases. CDR3 DNA: TGTGCCAGCAGCTTAAGAGGGACGAGGGGGGCCGCAGATACGCAGTATTTT. Translation gives CASSLRGTRGAADTQYF.

This clone has only a few counts. Other DNA sequences in the sample encode the same CDR3. V gene TRBV9 combines with J gene TRBJ1-2; D possibly corresponds to TRBD1 (5 bases). The CDR3 runs to 13 residues. CDR1 is SGDLS and CDR2 is YYNGEE in the germline V gene. Trimming shortened V by 2 bases and J by 1 base, and 6 bases separated the two germline ends. CDR3 residues: CASSVDSNYGYTF. The CDR3 bases are TGTGCCAGCAGCGTCGACAGTAACTATGGCTACACCTTC.

At least ten counts were recorded for this clone. The J gene is TRBJ1-3, the V gene TRBV30; D not certain. The germline CDR1 and CDR2 sequences are GTSNPN and SVGIG (reference sequence). The length of the CDR3 is 11 residues. CDR3 region: CGCGPGNTIYF. The CDR3 coding sequence is TGTGGATGCGGGCCTGGAAACACCATATATTTT. The full variable domain, in which reference TRBV30 and TRBJ1-3 provide the parts outside the CDR3, is SQTIHQWPATLVQPVGSPLSLECTVEGTSNPNLYWYRQAAGRGLQLLFYSVGIGQISSEVPQNLSASRPQDRQFILSSKKLLLSDSGFYLCGCGPGNTIYFGEGSWLTVV.

This clone was observed many times. The rearrangement uses TRBV7-9 and TRBJ2-5; TRBD2 aligns across 9 bases. The germline CDR1 and CDR2 sequences are SEHNR and FQNEAQ (reference sequence). V shed 1 base and J 1 base; nucleotides not matched to a gene: 4. The CDR3 runs 16 residues. The CDR3 DNA follows: TGTGCCAGCAGCTTAGTTCCTAGCGGGGCCCAAGAGACCCAGTACTTC. Translation: CASSLVPSGAQETQYF. Full variable domain (remainder filled in from reference TRBV7-9 and TRBJ2-5): DTGVSQNPRHKITKRGQNVTFRCDPISEHNRLYWYRQTLGQGPEFLTYFQNEAQLEKSRLLSDRFSAERPKGSFSTLEIQRTEQGDSAMYLCASSLVPSGAQETQYFGPGTRLLVL.

The chain carries TRBV7-2 and TRBJ2-3; D remains unclear. CDR1 and CDR2 from the germline V gene are SGHTA and FQGNSA. CDR3 length equals 16 residues. V was trimmed by 2 bases and J by 0 bases, leaving 12 bases between them. The CDR3: CASSLLGISSTDTQYF. CDR3 DNA: TGTGCCAGCAGCTTATTGGGAATTTCTAGCACAGATACGCAGTATTTT.

This clone was detected a few times. This chain connects TRBV6-1 to TRBJ2-7; no clear D. The CDR3 length is 11 residues. CDR1 is MNHNS, CDR2 SASEGT, per germline. Between the trimmed V and J ends, which lost 10 bases and 10 bases, there was a span of 17 bases. CDR3 sequence: CATRRSEAQYF. The CDR3 DNA reads TGTGCCACCAGGCGGTCGGAAGCACAGTACTTC.

As DNA, the CDR3 is TGTGCCTGGAGTCGCGGACAGGGAGGGACCTATGGCTACACCTTC. It specifies CAWSRGQGGTYGYTF. This chain links TRBV30 with TRBJ1-2, with 8 nucleotides matching TRBD1. The CDR3 is 15 residues long. In germline, CDR1 is GTSNPN, CDR2 SVGIG (reference sequence). The junction had 9 bases not matched to a gene; V was cut back by 2 bases and J by 4 bases.

CDR3 bases: TGTGCCAGCAGCGTAGCGGGGGAGCAGTTCTTC. It is translated as CASSVAGEQFF. The rearrangement joins TRBV9 to TRBJ2-1, with D perhaps matching TRBD2 (5 bases). CDR3 size: 11 residues. V shed 0 bases and J shed 10 bases, with 5 bases lying between them. The germline V gene encodes CDR1 SGDLS and CDR2 YYNGEE.

About this clone: The same CDR3 can be traced to other DNA sequences in this sample. The chain uses TRBV28 and TRBJ1-1; TRBD1 matches at 7 bases. V lost 5 bases to trimming and J lost 8 bases; unmatched junction nucleotides: 5. The CDR3 contains 12 residues. The germline V gene encodes CDR1 MDHEN and CDR2 SYDVKM. CDR3 sequence (DNA): TGTGCCAGCAGTCTTCCGGACAGGGAAGCTTTCTTT. Translated: CASSLPDREAFF.

This clone has a handful of counts. The V call is TRBV29-1, the J call TRBJ1-1, with 8 nucleotides matching TRBD1. Germline V gene data show CDR1 as SQVTM and CDR2 as ANQGSEA. The CDR3 loop spans 16 amino acids. The CDR3 here is CIPIGQGTDLNTEAFF. The CDR3 DNA sequence: TGCATCCCCATCGGACAGGGCACCGATTTGAACACTGAAGCTTTCTTT.

There are many counts of this clone. The chain carries TRBV7-7 and TRBJ2-3; maybe TRBD2 (5 bases). The CDR3 is made up of 13 amino acids. V was trimmed by 4 bases and J by 6 bases, leaving 11 bases between them. Germline V gene data show CDR1 as SSHAT and CDR2 as FNYEAQ (reference sequence). For the CDR3, the DNA is TGTGCCAGCAGCTCGGCGGGTATCGATACGCAGTATTTT. This codes for CASSSAGIDTQYF. The full variable domain, completed using reference TRBV7-7 and TRBJ2-3, is GAGVSQSPRYKVTKRGQDVTLRCDPISSHATLYWYQQALGQGPEFLTYFNYEAQPDKSGLPSDRFSAERPEGSISTLTIQRTEQRDSAMYRCASSSAGIDTQYFGPGTRLTVL.

This clone was observed many times. V gene TRBV29-1 combines with J gene TRBJ2-3, with TRBD2 as a possible D gene (5 bases). V was cut by 1 base and J by 5 bases, with 10 bases left in between. CDR3 length: 13 residues. The germline CDR1 and CDR2 sequences are SQVTM and ANQGSEA. The DNA of the CDR3 is TGCAGCGTTGAAGCCAACGGGGTAGATACGCAGTATTTT. Translating gives CSVEANGVDTQYF.

This clone turned up a few times. The chain links TRBV30 to TRBJ1-6, with TRBD1 as a possible D gene (5 bases). Germline V gene lookup returns CDR1 GTSNPN and CDR2 SVGIG (reference sequence). This CDR3 has 15 amino acids. V lost 2 bases and J 5 bases, leaving 13 bases between the germline ends. The CDR3 sequence is CAWSSPGRHNSPLHF. The CDR3 coding sequence is TGTGCCTGGAGTTCCCCGGGACGGCATAATTCACCCCTCCACTTT.

This clone appeared a few times. The chain has TRBV2 and TRBJ2-1; 7 bases are a match to TRBD1. Trimming took 4 bases from V and 7 from J; bases not matched to a gene: 10. The CDR3 length is 15 residues. Germline V gives CDR1 SNHLY, CDR2 FYNNEI. CDR3 sequence reads: CASSGAQGGWNEQFF. Here the CDR3 DNA reads TGTGCCAGCAGTGGAGCACAAGGGGGCTGGAATGAGCAGTTCTTC.

This clone appeared a few times. This CDR3 reads CASRPGTVSEQYF. CDR3 DNA sequence: TGTGCCAGCAGACCCGGGACAGTCTCCGAGCAGTACTTC. The chain couples TRBV28 to TRBJ2-7; TRBD1 matches 7 bases. V dropped 6 bases and J dropped 6; count of bases not matched to a gene: 8. CDR1 and CDR2 (germline): MDHEN, SYDVKM. CDR3 size: 13 residues. The variable domain in full, with the rest retrieved from reference TRBV28 and TRBJ2-7, is DVKVTQSSRYLVKRTGEKVFLECVQDMDHENMFWYRQDPGLGLRLIYFSYDVKMKEKGDIPEGYSVSREKKERFSLILESASTNQTSMYLCASRPGTVSEQYFGPGTRLTVT.